Below are 31 T cell receptor beta chains sequenced from a single sample in a study of OX40 agonist ivuxolimab in advanced cancers. The protocol was immunoSEQ multiplex PCR, while the TCRdb copy is restricted to in-frame clones and leaves out a portion. Here the sample spans about 16,000 clones, about 88% being singletons. The starting material was CD4+ or CD8+ T cells sorted from blood, obtained in a trial of the OX40 agonist ivuxolimab. The receptor set was obtained from an adult with an advanced solid tumor such as melanoma, head and neck, liver or kidney cancer.

V and J are TRBV6-5 and TRBJ2-7; 12 bases agree with TRBD1. The germline CDR1 and CDR2 sequences are MNHEY and SVGAGI. Losses at the gene ends were 6 bases for V and 5 bases for J; bases not matched to a gene: 5. CDR3 length: 14 residues. The CDR3: CASRTGTGGNEQYF. CDR3 in DNA: TGTGCCAGCAGGACCGGGACAGGGGGCAACGAGCAGTACTTC.

The chain couples TRBV7-6 to TRBJ2-7, with no clear D. The V gene lost 5 bases and the J gene lost 2 bases, with 16 bases spanning the gap. The germline CDR1 and CDR2 sequences are SGHVS and FNYEAQ. CDR3 length: 15 amino acids. The DNA of the CDR3 is TGTGCCAGCAGCCCCACTGGCAGCCCACCCTACGAGCAGTACTTC. Translating gives CASSPTGSPPYEQYF. Filled out from reference TRBV7-6 and TRBJ2-7, the complete variable domain reads GAGVSQSPRYKVTKRGQDVALRCDPISGHVSLYWYRQALGQGPEFLTYFNYEAQQDKSGLPNDRFSAERPEGSISTLTIQRTEQRDSAMYRCASSPTGSPPYEQYFGPGTRLTVT.

V usage is TRBV7-9 and J usage is TRBJ2-3; D gene uncertain. The CDR3 consists of 12 residues. The V and J ends lost 1 base and 6 bases respectively, with 5 bases between them. CDR1 SEHNR and CDR2 FQNEAQ come from the germline V gene (reference sequence). CDR3 amino acids: CASSLVSDTQYF. DNA for the CDR3: TGTGCCAGCAGCTTAGTCTCGGATACGCAGTATTTT. Together with reference TRBV7-9 and TRBJ2-3, the CDR3 gives the full variable domain: DTGVSQNPRHKITKRGQNVTFRCDPISEHNRLYWYRQTLGQGPEFLTYFQNEAQLEKSRLLSDRFSAERPKGSFSTLEIQRTEQGDSAMYLCASSLVSDTQYFGPGTRLTVL.

The chain uses TRBV28 and TRBJ1-4; D remains ambiguous. Trimming took 4 bases from V and 0 from J, leaving 9 bases between them. This CDR3 comprises 15 residues. The V gene's germline CDR1 is MDHEN and CDR2 SYDVKM. CDR3 nucleotide sequence: TGTGCCAGCAGTTCTCAGGATTCAACTAATGAAAAACTGTTTTTT. It encodes CASSSQDSTNEKLFF.

The chain has TRBV2 and TRBJ2-7; possibly TRBD2 for D (6 bases). Germline V gene data show CDR1 as SNHLY and CDR2 as FYNNEI. The germline V and J ends were trimmed by 6 bases and 6 bases, with 12 bases remaining between them. The CDR3 sequence is 12 residues long. The CDR3 sequence is CASSLGEVEQYF. The CDR3 DNA reads TGTGCCAGCAGCCTGGGGGAGGTCGAGCAGTACTTC. Looking up the rest from reference TRBV2 and TRBJ2-7 gives the full variable domain: EPEVTQTPSHQVTQMGQEVILRCVPISNHLYFYWYRQILGQKVEFLVSFYNNEISEKSEIFDDQFSVERPDGSNFTLKIRSTKLEDSAMYFCASSLGEVEQYFGPGTRLTVT.

The chain links TRBV5-8 to TRBJ1-4; 7 bases fit TRBD1. This CDR3 comprises 15 residues. The ends lost 0 bases at V and 8 bases at J; junction bases unmatched: 7. The germline V gene has CDR1 SGHTS and CDR2 YDEGEE. The CDR3 loop is CASSLGQGGKEKLFF. The CDR3 bases are TGTGCCAGCAGCTTGGGACAGGGAGGAAAAGAAAAACTGTTTTTT.

The chain uses TRBV7-9 and TRBJ1-3, with D possibly matching TRBD1 (6 bases). Germline V gene lookup returns CDR1 SEHNR and CDR2 FQNEAQ (reference sequence). Trimming took off 1 base at V and 0 bases at J, with 16 bases between the two ends. The CDR3 consists of 18 residues. CDR3 sequence reads: CASSLVQGRHGSGNTIYF. CDR3 bases: TGTGCCAGCAGCTTAGTGCAGGGGAGACACGGCTCTGGAAACACCATATATTTT.

The gene calls are TRBV19 and TRBJ2-7; TRBD2 matches at 9 bases. In germline, CDR1 is LNHDA, CDR2 SQIVND (reference sequence). This CDR3 has 14 amino acids. Trimming removed 8 bases from V and 2 bases from J; junction bases left unmatched: 7. The CDR3 spells CASGGGGTPYEQYF. The CDR3 DNA follows: TGTGCCAGTGGCGGGGGGGGAACCCCCTACGAGCAGTACTTC.

This clone has just one count. The rearrangement links TRBV5-1 to TRBJ2-7; D remains unclear. Germline loops: CDR1 SGHRS, CDR2 YFSETQ. The length of the CDR3 is 14 residues. Trimming took off 0 bases at V and 5 bases at J, with 12 bases between the two ends. The CDR3 sequence is CASSLGTSHDEQYF. The CDR3 nucleotides are TGCGCCAGCAGCTTGGGGACCTCACACGACGAGCAGTACTTC.

The J gene is TRBJ2-3, the V gene TRBV7-9, with 9 bases matching TRBD2. Germline values: CDR1 SEHNR, CDR2 FQNEAQ (reference sequence). CDR3 length: 16 residues. The ends lost 5 bases at V and 6 bases at J; junction bases unmatched: 12. CDR3 bases: TGTGCCAGCAGCGAGGGGTCTAGCGGGGCTGGGGATACGCAGTATTTT. Encoded protein: CASSEGSSGAGDTQYF.

The chain joins TRBV15 to TRBJ1-1; tentative D call: TRBD1 (6 bases). Germline V gene lookup returns CDR1 LNHNV and CDR2 YYDKDF (reference sequence). Deletions cut 0 bases from V and 8 bases from J, with 13 bases between. The CDR3 is 14 residues long. CDR3 sequence (DNA): TGTGCCACCAGCAGAGATCTCGGGACACCCGAAGCTTTCTTT. This sequence encodes CATSRDLGTPEAFF.

This clone was observed a single time. J is TRBJ2-5 and V is TRBV7-2; D not certain. CDR3 length: 13 amino acids. Germline CDR1 and CDR2: SGHTA and FQGNSA. Trimming cost V 5 bases and J 10 bases, with 17 bases left between them. CDR3 residues: CASSPGMGMVQYF. CDR3 coding DNA: TGTGCCAGCAGCCCGGGTATGGGGATGGTCCAGTACTTC.

This sequence joins TRBV11-2 and TRBJ2-3; 7 nucleotides align to TRBD1. The length of the CDR3 is 14 residues. The junction had 10 bases not matched to a gene; V was cut back by 7 bases and J by 6 bases. CDR1 SGHAT and CDR2 FQNNGV come from the germline V gene. CDR3 coding DNA: TGTGCCAGCATCTTCAGGGGGAGAGGGGATACGCAGTATTTT. Its translation: CASIFRGRGDTQYF.

The J gene is TRBJ2-1, the V gene TRBV14; D perhaps matches TRBD2 (6 bases). Per germline, CDR1 SGHDN and CDR2 FVKESK. Trimming took off 4 bases at V and 10 bases at J, with 8 bases between the two ends. CDR3 size: 11 residues. The CDR3 reads CASSPGREQFF. The CDR3 region has the DNA TGTGCCAGCAGCCCCGGGAGAGAGCAGTTCTTC.

The gene calls are TRBV27 and TRBJ2-5; no clear D gene. Germline CDR1 reads MNHEY; CDR2 reads SMNVEV (reference sequence). Trimming left V 5 bases short and J 1 base short, with 5 bases between. The length of the CDR3 is 12 residues. CDR3 sequence reads: CASSIPQETQYF. The CDR3 coding sequence is TGTGCCAGCAGTATACCCCAAGAGACCCAGTACTTC.

This chain connects TRBV7-7 to TRBJ2-3; 8 bases are a match to TRBD2. Germline trimming cut 5 bases from V and 6 bases from J; bases unmatched to any gene: 7. CDR1 is SSHAT and CDR2 is FNYEAQ in the germline V gene (reference sequence). The length of the CDR3 is 14 residues. The CDR3: CASSKWGLGDTQYF. In nucleotides, the CDR3 is TGTGCCAGCAGCAAGTGGGGACTAGGCGATACGCAGTATTTT. The whole variable domain, remainder taken from reference TRBV7-7 and TRBJ2-3, is GAGVSQSPRYKVTKRGQDVTLRCDPISSHATLYWYQQALGQGPEFLTYFNYEAQPDKSGLPSDRFSAERPEGSISTLTIQRTEQRDSAMYRCASSKWGLGDTQYFGPGTRLTVL.

The chain has TRBV10-3 and TRBJ1-5; D is unresolved. The CDR3 contains 15 residues. V dropped 0 bases and J dropped 7 bases, with 13 bases sitting between them. CDR1 and CDR2 from the germline V gene are ENHRY and SYGVKD. CDR3 residues: CAISESTKGGQPQHF. CDR3 nucleotide sequence: TGTGCCATCAGTGAGTCGACGAAGGGAGGGCAGCCCCAGCATTTT.

The V and J genes are TRBV2 and TRBJ1-3; D unclear. V was shortened by 4 bases and J by 1 base, with 11 bases between the two germline ends. The germline CDR1 and CDR2 sequences are SNHLY and FYNNEI. CDR3 size: 15 residues. The CDR3 DNA reads TGTGCCAGCAGTGGTAGTGGCCTTTCTGGAAACACCATATATTTT. Translation gives CASSGSGLSGNTIYF.

The chain employs TRBV19 and TRBJ1-1; 10 bases are a match to TRBD1. V was pared by 6 bases and J by 2 bases, with 6 bases of the junction left unmatched. This CDR3 has 15 residues. Germline CDR1 LNHDA, CDR2 SQIVND (reference sequence). DNA for the CDR3: TGTGCCAGTAGCCGCGACAGGGGGCCAAACACTGAAGCTTTCTTT. Translated, it gives CASSRDRGPNTEAFF.

V usage is TRBV27 and J usage is TRBJ2-2; D might be TRBD2 (6 bases). Germline CDR1 is MNHEY and CDR2 is SMNVEV (reference sequence). There are 16 residues in the CDR3. Trimming removed 0 bases from V and 0 bases from J, with 8 bases in between. CDR3 nucleotides: TGTGCCAGCAGTTTATCGCGGGATACGAACACCGGGGAGCTGTTTTTT. Its translation: CASSLSRDTNTGELFF.

The J gene is TRBJ2-3, the V gene TRBV19; perhaps D is TRBD1 or TRBD2 (5 bases each). This CDR3 contains 16 residues. The germline V and J ends were trimmed by 1 base and 3 bases, with 14 bases remaining between them. The germline CDR1 and CDR2 sequences are LNHDA and SQIVND (reference sequence). CDR3 sequence reads: CASSIAWDRATDTQYF. In DNA, the CDR3 is TGTGCCAGTAGTATAGCCTGGGACCGGGCGACAGATACGCAGTATTTT. The whole variable domain, remainder taken from reference TRBV19 and TRBJ2-3, is DGGITQSPKYLFRKEGQNVTLSCEQNLNHDAMYWYRQDPGQGLRLIYYSQIVNDFQKGDIAEGYSVSREKKESFPLTVTSAQKNPTAFYLCASSIAWDRATDTQYFGPGTRLTVL.

CDR3 nucleotides: TGCGCCAGCAGTGAGACAGATACGCAGTATTTT. It yields the protein CASSETDTQYF. The chain combines TRBV10-2 with TRBJ2-3; D call uncertain. Looked up from germline, CDR1 is WSHSY and CDR2 is SAAADI. V was clipped by 2 bases and J by 3 bases, with 0 bases between them. CDR3 length: 11 amino acids.

This chain joins TRBV7-3 and TRBJ2-1, with TRBD2 matching 12 bases. V was pared by 5 bases and J by 5 bases, with 4 bases of the junction left unmatched. The length of the CDR3 is 15 residues. Germline CDR1 and CDR2: SGHTA and FQGTGA. The CDR3 region is CASSVTSGSHNEQFF. The CDR3 DNA reads TGTGCCAGCAGCGTGACTAGCGGGAGTCACAATGAGCAGTTCTTC. Together with reference TRBV7-3 and TRBJ2-1, the CDR3 gives the full variable domain: GAGVSQTPSNKVTEKGKYVELRCDPISGHTALYWYRQSLGQGPEFLIYFQGTGAADDSGLPNDRFFAVRPEGSVSTLKIQRTERGDSAVYLCASSVTSGSHNEQFFGPGTRLTVL.

The chain joins TRBV29-1 to TRBJ1-3; no reliable D call. The CDR3 has 13 amino acids. V gave up 7 bases and J gave up 0 bases, with 10 bases separating them. Germline-derived CDR1 and CDR2 are SQVTM and ANQGSEA. The CDR3 DNA reads as TGCAGCGGACGAACCGCCTCTGGAAACACCATATATTTT. As protein: CSGRTASGNTIYF.

The rearrangement uses TRBV27 and TRBJ1-5, with TRBD1 matching 10 bases. The CDR3 length is 20 residues. Trimming cost V 6 bases and J 0 bases; bases outside gene matches: 17. Germline V gives CDR1 MNHEY, CDR2 SMNVEV (reference sequence). The CDR3 loop is CASRHSGTGVSSYSNQPQHF. Written as DNA, the CDR3 is TGTGCCAGCAGACACTCCGGGACAGGGGTGAGTAGTTATAGCAATCAGCCCCAGCATTTT.

This chain joins TRBV27 and TRBJ2-7, with D possibly being TRBD1 (6 bases). The CDR3 covers 12 residues. Germline V gene lookup returns CDR1 MNHEY and CDR2 SMNVEV (reference sequence). Trimming pared 6 bases from V and 3 bases from J, leaving 9 bases between. The CDR3 DNA sequence: TGTGCCAGCAGAGGACAGTACTACGAGCAGTACTTC. Translating it yields CASRGQYYEQYF.

CDR3 in DNA: TGTGCCAGCAGGGCGGGAGAAGGAGAGACCCAGTACTTC. It yields the protein CASRAGEGETQYF. The chain is built from TRBV2 and TRBJ2-5, with 7 bases identical to TRBD2. With V trimmed by 6 bases and J by 4 bases, 5 bases remained unmatched. CDR3 length: 13 amino acids. Germline loops: CDR1 SNHLY, CDR2 FYNNEI.

This sequence joins TRBV7-2 and TRBJ2-7, with 9 nucleotides matching TRBD2. Germline CDR1 is SGHTA and CDR2 is FQGNSA. The V segment lost 5 bases and the J segment 4 bases; nucleotides outside the gene matches: 9. The CDR3 covers 15 residues. The DNA for the CDR3 is TGTGCCAGCAGCCCCCATAGCGGGAGTAAGTACGAGCAGTACTTC. Translated: CASSPHSGSKYEQYF.

The V gene is TRBV10-3, the J gene TRBJ1-5; TRBD1 matches 8 bases. Germline lookup yields CDR1 ENHRY and CDR2 SYGVKD. The V gene end was trimmed by 5 bases and the J gene end by 3 bases; junction bases not matched to a gene: 6. The CDR3 extends over 15 amino acids. The CDR3: CAISPDRANNQPQHF. The CDR3 DNA reads TGTGCCATCAGTCCGGACAGGGCGAACAATCAGCCCCAGCATTTT.

This chain links TRBV10-3 with TRBJ1-5; D remains unclear. The germline CDR1 and CDR2 sequences are ENHRY and SYGVKD. V lost 4 bases to trimming and J lost 0 bases, with 4 bases between them. The CDR3 consists of 13 residues. This CDR3 reads CAISGNSNQPQHF. CDR3 bases: TGTGCCATCAGTGGGAATAGCAATCAGCCCCAGCATTTT.

V gene TRBV5-4 combines with J gene TRBJ1-5, with TRBD1 identical over 7 bases. The CDR3 is 13 amino acids. V was pared by 5 bases and J by 5 bases, with 4 bases of the junction left unmatched. The germline gives CDR1 SGHNT, CDR2 YYREEE (reference sequence). CDR3 DNA: TGTGCCAGCAGTACTGACAGGGATCAGCCCCAGCATTTT. Amino acid sequence: CASSTDRDQPQHF.